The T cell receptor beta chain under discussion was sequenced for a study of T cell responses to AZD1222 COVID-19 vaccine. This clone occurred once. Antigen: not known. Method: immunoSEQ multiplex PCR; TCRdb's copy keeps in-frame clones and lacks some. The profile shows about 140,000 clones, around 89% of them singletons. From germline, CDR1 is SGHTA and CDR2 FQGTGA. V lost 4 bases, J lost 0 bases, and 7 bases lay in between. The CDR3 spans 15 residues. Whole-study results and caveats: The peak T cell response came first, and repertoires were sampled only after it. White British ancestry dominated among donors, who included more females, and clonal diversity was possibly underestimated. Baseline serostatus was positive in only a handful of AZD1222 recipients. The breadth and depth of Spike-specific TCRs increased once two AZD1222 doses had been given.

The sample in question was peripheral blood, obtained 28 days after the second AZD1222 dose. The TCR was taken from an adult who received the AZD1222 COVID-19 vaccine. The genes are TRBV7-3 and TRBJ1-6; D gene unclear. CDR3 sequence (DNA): TGTGCCAGCAGCTACGGAGGCTCCTATAATTCACCCCTCCACTTT. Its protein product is CASSYGGSYNSPLHF.